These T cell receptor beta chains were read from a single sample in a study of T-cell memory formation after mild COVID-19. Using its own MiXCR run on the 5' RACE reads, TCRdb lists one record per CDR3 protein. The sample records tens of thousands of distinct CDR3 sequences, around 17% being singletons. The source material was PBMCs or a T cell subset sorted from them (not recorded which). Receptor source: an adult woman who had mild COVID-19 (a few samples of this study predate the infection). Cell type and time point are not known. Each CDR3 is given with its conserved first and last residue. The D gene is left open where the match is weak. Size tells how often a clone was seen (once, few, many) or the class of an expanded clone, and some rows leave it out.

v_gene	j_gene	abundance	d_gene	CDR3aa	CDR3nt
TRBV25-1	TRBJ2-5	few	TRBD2	CASSEYGLAGAQETQYF	TGTGCCAGCAGTGAATACGGGCTAGCGGGGGCCCAAGAGACCCAGTACTTC
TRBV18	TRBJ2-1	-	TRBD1	CASSPGTGESYNEQFF	TGTGCCAGCTCACCCGGGACAGGGGAGTCCTACAATGAGCAGTTCTTC
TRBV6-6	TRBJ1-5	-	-	CASSYDHYSNQPQHF	TGTGCCAGCAGTTACGATCATTATAGCAATCAGCCCCAGCATTTT
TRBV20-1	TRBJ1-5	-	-	CSAWLGREYQPQHF	TGCAGTGCTTGGTTGGGCAGGGAATATCAGCCCCAGCATTTT
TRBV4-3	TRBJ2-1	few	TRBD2	CASSQEGLAGVNEQFF	TGCGCCAGCAGCCAAGAAGGTCTAGCGGGAGTCAATGAGCAGTTCTTC
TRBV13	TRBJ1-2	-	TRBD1	CASSTRTGYYGYTF	TGTGCCAGCAGCACCCGGACAGGGTATTATGGCTACACCTTC
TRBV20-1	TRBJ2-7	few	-	CSARPGSGYEQYF	TGCAGTGCAAGGCCGGGGTCCGGTTACGAGCAGTACTTC
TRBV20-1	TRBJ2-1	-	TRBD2	CSARDLAGNYNEQFF	TGCAGTGCTAGAGATCTAGCGGGGAACTACAATGAGCAGTTCTTC
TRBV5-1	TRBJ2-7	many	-	CASSLGYYEQYF	TGCGCCAGCAGCTTGGGTTACTACGAGCAGTACTTC
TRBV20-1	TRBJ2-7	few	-	CSARDGGGTSYEQYF	TGCAGTGCTAGAGATGGTGGCGGGACCTCCTACGAGCAGTACTTC
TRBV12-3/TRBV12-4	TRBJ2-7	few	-	CASSHGTYEQYF	TGTGCCAGCAGTCATGGGACTTACGAGCAGTACTTC
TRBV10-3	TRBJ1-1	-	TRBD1	CAIRGQGKEDEAFF	TGTGCCATCAGGGGACAGGGGAAAGAGGATGAAGCTTTCTTT
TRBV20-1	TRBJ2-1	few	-	CSARSQETYNEQFF	TGCAGTGCTAGAAGTCAGGAAACCTACAATGAGCAGTTCTTC
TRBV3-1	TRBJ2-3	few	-	CASKDAGSTDTQYF	TGTGCCAGCAAAGATGCGGGGAGCACAGATACGCAGTATTTT
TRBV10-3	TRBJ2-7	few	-	CAISERALWEQYF	TGTGCCATCAGTGAGAGGGCTTTGTGGGAGCAGTACTTC
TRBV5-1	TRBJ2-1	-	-	CASSPIDYSDEQFF	TGCGCCAGCAGCCCGATAGACTACTCGGATGAGCAGTTCTTC
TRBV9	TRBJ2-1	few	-	CASSLREPVNEQFF	TGTGCCAGCAGCCTTAGGGAGCCGGTCAATGAGCAGTTCTTC
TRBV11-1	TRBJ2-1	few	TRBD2	CASEKTGGTEQFF	TGTGCCAGCGAAAAAACCGGGGGGACTGAGCAGTTCTTC
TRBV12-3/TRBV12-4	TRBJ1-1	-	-	CASSLRAGREAFF	TGTGCCAGCAGTTTAAGGGCAGGCCGGGAAGCTTTCTTT
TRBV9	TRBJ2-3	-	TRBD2	CASSVEASGDTQYF	TGTGCCAGCAGCGTAGAGGCTAGCGGGGATACGCAGTATTTT
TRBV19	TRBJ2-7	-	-	CASSRDSYEQYF	TGTGCCAGTAGCCGGGACTCCTACGAGCAGTACTTC
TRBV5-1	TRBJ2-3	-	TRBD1	CASSLVPGQGTDTQYF	TGCGCCAGCAGCTTAGTCCCGGGACAGGGCACAGATACGCAGTATTTT
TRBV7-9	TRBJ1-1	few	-	CASSSSRHKSTEAFF	TGTGCCAGCAGCTCCTCCCGACACAAATCCACTGAAGCTTTCTTT
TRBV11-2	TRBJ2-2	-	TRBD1	CASSSSQGADWTGELFF	TGTGCCAGCAGCTCTTCACAGGGGGCCGATTGGACCGGGGAGCTGTTTTTT
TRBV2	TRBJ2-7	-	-	CASSEGAGYSYEQYF	TGTGCCAGCAGTGAAGGAGCAGGTTACTCCTACGAGCAGTACTTC
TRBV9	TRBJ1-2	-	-	CASSAGQIYGYTF	TGTGCCAGCAGCGCGGGACAAATCTATGGCTACACCTTC
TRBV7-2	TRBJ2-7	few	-	CASSLLGYEQYF	TGTGCCAGCAGCTTATTAGGCTACGAGCAGTACTTC
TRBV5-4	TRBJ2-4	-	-	CASSSYSDPSYGIQYF	TGTGCCAGCAGCTCATACAGCGACCCGAGTTATGGGATTCAGTACTTC
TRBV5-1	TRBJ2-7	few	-	CASSSGQSYEQYF	TGCGCCAGCAGCTCAGGCCAGTCCTACGAGCAGTACTTC
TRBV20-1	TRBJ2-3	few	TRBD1	CSARDRMYEGADTQYF	TGCAGTGCTAGGGACAGGATGTACGAAGGGGCAGATACGCAGTATTTT
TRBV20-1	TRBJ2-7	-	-	CSASFRIEGYEQYF	TGCAGTGCTAGTTTCCGGATTGAAGGCTACGAGCAGTACTTC
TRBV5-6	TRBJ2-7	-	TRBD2	CASSPTSGARVSYEQYF	TGTGCCAGCTCGCCGACTAGCGGAGCCCGGGTGTCCTACGAGCAGTACTTC
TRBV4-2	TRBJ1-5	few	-	CASSQARQRNQPQHF	TGTGCCAGCAGCCAAGCGCGGCAGCGCAATCAGCCCCAGCATTTT
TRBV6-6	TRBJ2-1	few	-	CASSHGIRGPYNEQFF	TGTGCCAGCAGCCACGGGATTCGGGGGCCTTACAATGAGCAGTTCTTC
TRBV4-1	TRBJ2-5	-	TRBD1	CAISPGQGGGRETQYF	TGCGCCATCAGCCCCGGACAGGGCGGCGGGCGGGAGACCCAGTACTTC
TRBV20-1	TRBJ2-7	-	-	CSAKPSGYSRLLSAYEQYF	TGCAGTGCCAAACCCTCTGGCTACAGTCGATTACTATCGGCTTACGAGCAGTACTTC
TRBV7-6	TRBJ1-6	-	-	CASSLVEGVLENSPLHF	TGTGCCAGCAGCTTAGTGGAGGGAGTGCTTGAGAATTCACCCCTCCACTTT
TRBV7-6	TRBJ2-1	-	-	CASSLTRGENEQFF	TGTGCCAGCAGCTTGACCAGGGGAGAAAATGAGCAGTTCTTC
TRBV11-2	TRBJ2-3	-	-	CASNVGSTDTQYF	TGTGCCAGCAACGTAGGTTCCACAGATACGCAGTATTTT
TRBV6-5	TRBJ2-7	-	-	CASSYSNLGRPIYEQYF	TGTGCCAGCAGTTACTCGAACCTCGGCAGGCCCATTTACGAGCAGTACTTC
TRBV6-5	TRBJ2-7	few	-	CASSYGTPSSYEQYF	TGTGCCAGCAGTTACGGGACTCCTAGCTCCTACGAGCAGTACTTC
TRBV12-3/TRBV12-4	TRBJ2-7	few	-	CASSQHASGYEQYF	TGTGCCAGCAGTCAGCATGCATCCGGTTACGAGCAGTACTTC
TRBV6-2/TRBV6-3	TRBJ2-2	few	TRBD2	CASSWGLAQGGELFF	TGTGCCAGCAGCTGGGGACTAGCGCAGGGCGGGGAGCTGTTTTTT
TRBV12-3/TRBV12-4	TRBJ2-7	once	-	CASSLDPGEQYF	TGTGCCAGCAGTTTAGACCCTGGCGAGCAGTACTTC
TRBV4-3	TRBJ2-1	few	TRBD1	CASSQFTDREKDNEQFF	TGCGCCAGCAGCCAGTTTACGGACAGGGAAAAAGACAATGAGCAGTTCTTC
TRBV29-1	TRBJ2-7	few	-	CSVERDAGPQGEQYF	TGCAGCGTTGAACGCGACGCCGGCCCTCAGGGCGAGCAGTACTTC
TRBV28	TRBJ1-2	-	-	CASIRGREGGYTF	TGTGCCAGCATTCGGGGCAGGGAGGGAGGCTACACCTTC
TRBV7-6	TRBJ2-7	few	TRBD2	CASSSGLGFGEQYF	TGTGCCAGCAGCTCGGGACTAGGTTTTGGCGAGCAGTACTTC
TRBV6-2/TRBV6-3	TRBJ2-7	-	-	CASSYSAALANSEQYF	TGTGCCAGCAGTTACTCCGCGGCGCTAGCCAATTCCGAGCAGTACTTC
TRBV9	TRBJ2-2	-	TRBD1	CASSDPAGGQGVIGELFF	TGTGCCAGCAGCGACCCAGCGGGCGGACAGGGGGTTATCGGGGAGCTGTTTTTT
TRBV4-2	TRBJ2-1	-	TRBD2	CASSQDRRLAGEGGNEQFF	TGTGCCAGCAGCCAAGATCGCAGACTAGCGGGAGAAGGTGGCAATGAGCAGTTCTTC
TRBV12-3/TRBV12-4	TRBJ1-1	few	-	CASSFTVHRSNTEAFF	TGTGCCAGCAGTTTTACCGTACACCGGTCGAACACTGAAGCTTTCTTT
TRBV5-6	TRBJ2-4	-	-	CASSFGAGIQYF	TGTGCCAGCAGCTTCGGGGCGGGGATTCAGTACTTC
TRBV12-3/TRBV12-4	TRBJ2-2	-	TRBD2	CASSSGGAGELFF	TGTGCCAGCAGTTCGGGGGGAGCCGGGGAGCTGTTTTTT